This T cell receptor beta chain came from a study of breast tumors, draining lymph nodes, adjacent tissues. By share of the sample, this clonotype is large (0.1 to 1%). A read error may produce the germline difference seen at one junction end. From germline, CDR1 is SNHLY and CDR2 FYNNEI. The CDR3 runs 14 residues. TCRdb redid the calling of the multiplex PCR reads with MiXCR, one entry per CDR3 protein. The data contain roughly 49,000 distinct CDR3 sequences, roughly 40% of them singletons. V usage is TRBV2 and J usage is TRBJ2-7; no clear D. The sample taken for sequencing was breast tumor tissue. The clonotype originates from a female donor with breast cancer. Some clones in this sample may be carry-over from other donors' samples. The CDR3 protein is CASSESTRSNEQYF. In DNA form, the CDR3 reads TGTGCCAGCAGTGAGTCCACCCGCTCCAACGAGCAGTACTTC.